Included here is one TCR beta chain sequence, with context. This clone's antigen is unknown. The input lacks base qualities; no much larger clone sits a single base away. At the junction V is shortened by 3 bases and J by 6 bases, with 8 bases in between. CDR1 and CDR2, looked up from the germline V gene (reference sequence), are SEHNR and FQNEAQ. From cysteine to phenylalanine, the CDR3 is 12 amino acids long. CDR3 DNA only is kept here, 36 bases in frame from base 1. The sample originates from a study of T cells in localized non-small cell lung cancer (dated by TCRdb to 2020 to 2022). Study-level background: Comparing tumors with uninvolved tumor-adjacent lungs, the study looked at the T cell repertoires of approximately 240 patients with early-stage NSCLC. The cohort comprised 236 treatment-naïve NSCLC patients with resected, localized lung tumors. The mean age of the NSCLC patients was under 70 years, with 120 to 150 men and around 100 women. Broader findings and caveats from the paper: Because of the exploratory design, TCR variables were selected using unadjusted p-values without false-discovery rate correction. A median of about 50 of the top 100 tumor clones turned up in the paired uninvolved adjacent lung, and some 28 of those clones also ranked among the top 100 of that same adjacent lung. Because multi-region sequencing of the tumors was not done, intratumor heterogeneity could not be ruled out. Uninvolved tumor-adjacent lung showed the highest T cell clonality, higher than tumor, which suggests more focused antigenic responses in the uninvolved tumor-adjacent lung. Longer overall survival was associated with higher T cell density in blood, whereas shorter survival was associated with higher clonality in adjacent lung.

At diagnosis, tumor, uninvolved tumor-adjacent lung and peripheral blood were collected and then preserved as a mix of FFPE and fresh-frozen material. For TCR repertoire profiling, blood samples were analyzed in the form of peripheral blood mononuclear cells. TCR beta CDR3 regions were sequenced from DNA using the immunoSEQ Assay. The authors' analysis ran thus. T cell density was computed as TCR beta template counts normalized to usable DNA estimated by amplifying housekeeping genes. Richness was estimated using the preseqR package, with extrapolation to 400,000 templates for PBMC samples and to 120,000 templates for tissue samples. Clonality was defined as one minus Pielou's evenness. Tissue-enriched TCRs were identified by differential abundance testing using productive amino-acid clonotypes, minimum total count 5 and alpha 0.1. The Jaccard Index and the Morisita Overlap Index were used to quantify repertoire overlap between compartments. GLIPH grouped TCR beta CDR3s together with public tetramer-defined viral CDR3s, and a viral motif had to include at least three viral sequences and also show V-gene enrichment. The table was pulled from immuneACCESS by TCRdb, which kept in-frame rearrangements only. Such tables lose some clones; where checked, under half of the loss comes from unresolved V genes, and the rest has no known cause. V, J and clone size are taken as reported in that table, and D and trimming were inferred from the DNA itself. The table for this sample lists about 53,000 clones; approximately 88% of them were counted only once. About a sixth of the sample belongs to the ten largest clones.

The chain is assembled from TRBV7-9 and TRBJ1-2, with no confident D gene call. The receptor's source is a man aged 40 to 70 with stage III lung adenocarcinoma. Source: peripheral blood mononuclear cells, taken before any cancer treatment. DNA sequence: TGTGCCAGCAGCTTGGATCCGGATGGCTACACCTTC. The translation is CASSLDPDGYTF.